This T cell receptor beta chain was obtained from a study of blood T cell repertoires in COVID-19. Looking at the study overall: The origin of the acute and convalescent COVID-19 samples was the United States, Italy and Spain. In each case, the material was cDNA or gDNA derived from T cells, B-cell-depleted T cells, or PBMCs.

Generated by immunoSEQ multiplex PCR, the TCRdb table keeps only in-frame clones and is missing some. The sample has approximately 280,000 clones, more than 80% seen once. The CDR3 totals 15 residues. The germline V gene has CDR1 SGHNT and CDR2 YYREEE (reference sequence). The trim removed 5 bases at V and 6 bases at J, leaving 9 bases unmatched. Enrolled during active infection, Seattle patients were then followed longitudinally. The TCR originated in a woman aged 25 to 39 with COVID-19, enrolled during active disease. The sample taken for sequencing was peripheral blood. The rearrangement uses TRBV5-4 and TRBJ2-1; 9 nucleotides match TRBD2. This chain's CDR3 is CASSRLRGGGNEQFF. The CDR3 DNA follows: TGTGCCAGCAGTCGCCTCCGCGGGGGGGGCAATGAGCAGTTCTTC.